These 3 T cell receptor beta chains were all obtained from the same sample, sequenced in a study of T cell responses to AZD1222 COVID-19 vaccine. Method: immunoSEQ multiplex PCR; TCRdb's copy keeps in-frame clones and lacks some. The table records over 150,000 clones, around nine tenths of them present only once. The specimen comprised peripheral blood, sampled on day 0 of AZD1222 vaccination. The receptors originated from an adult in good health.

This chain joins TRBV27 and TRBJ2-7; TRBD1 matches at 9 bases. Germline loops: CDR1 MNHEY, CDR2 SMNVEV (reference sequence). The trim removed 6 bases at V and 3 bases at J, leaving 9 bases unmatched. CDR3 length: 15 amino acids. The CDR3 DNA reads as TGTGCCAGCAGCCAACGGGGACAGGGAGGCTACGAGCAGTACTTC. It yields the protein CASSQRGQGGYEQYF.

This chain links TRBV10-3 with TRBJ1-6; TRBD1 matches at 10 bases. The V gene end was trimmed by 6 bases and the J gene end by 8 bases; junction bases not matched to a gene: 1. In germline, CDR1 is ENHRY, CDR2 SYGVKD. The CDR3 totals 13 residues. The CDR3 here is CAIRGQGDSPLHF. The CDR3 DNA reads TGTGCCATCAGAGGACAGGGGGATTCACCCCTCCACTTT.

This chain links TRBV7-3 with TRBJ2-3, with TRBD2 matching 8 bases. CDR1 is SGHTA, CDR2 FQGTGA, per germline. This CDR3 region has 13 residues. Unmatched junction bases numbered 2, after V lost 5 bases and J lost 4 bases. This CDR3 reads CASSLAGSDTQYF. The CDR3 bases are TGTGCCAGCAGCCTAGCGGGCTCAGATACGCAGTATTTT.